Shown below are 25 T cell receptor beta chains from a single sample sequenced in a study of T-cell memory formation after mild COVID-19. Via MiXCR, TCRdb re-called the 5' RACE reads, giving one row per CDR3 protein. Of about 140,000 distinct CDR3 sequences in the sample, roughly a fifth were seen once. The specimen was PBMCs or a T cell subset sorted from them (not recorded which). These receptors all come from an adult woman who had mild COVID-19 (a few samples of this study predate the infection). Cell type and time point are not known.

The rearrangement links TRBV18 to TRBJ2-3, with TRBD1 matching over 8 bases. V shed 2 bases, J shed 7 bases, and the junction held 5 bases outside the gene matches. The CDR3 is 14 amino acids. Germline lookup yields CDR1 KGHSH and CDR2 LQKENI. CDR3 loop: CASSPGDRRNTQYF. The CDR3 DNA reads TGTGCCAGCTCACCAGGGGACAGGAGGAATACGCAGTATTTT.

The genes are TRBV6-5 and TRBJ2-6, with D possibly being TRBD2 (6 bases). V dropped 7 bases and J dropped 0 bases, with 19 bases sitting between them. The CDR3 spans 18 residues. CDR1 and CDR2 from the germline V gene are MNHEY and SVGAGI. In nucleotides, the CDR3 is TGTGCCAGCAACCAAGGGGACTTATGGTACTCTGGGGCCAACGTCCTGACTTTC. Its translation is CASNQGDLWYSGANVLTF.

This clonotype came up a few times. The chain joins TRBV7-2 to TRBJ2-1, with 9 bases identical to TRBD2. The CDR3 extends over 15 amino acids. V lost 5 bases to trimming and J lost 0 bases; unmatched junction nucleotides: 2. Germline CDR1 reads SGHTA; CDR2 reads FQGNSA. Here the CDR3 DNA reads TGTGCCAGCAGCGTTAGCGGGAGCTCCTACAATGAGCAGTTCTTC. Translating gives CASSVSGSSYNEQFF.

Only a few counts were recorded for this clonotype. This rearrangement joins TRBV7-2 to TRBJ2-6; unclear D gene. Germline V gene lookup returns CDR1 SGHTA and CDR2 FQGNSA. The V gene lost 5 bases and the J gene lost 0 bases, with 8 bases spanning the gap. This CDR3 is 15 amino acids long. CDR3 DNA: TGTGCCAGCAGCACATTAAGCTCTGGGGCCAACGTCCTGACTTTC. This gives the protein CASSTLSSGANVLTF.

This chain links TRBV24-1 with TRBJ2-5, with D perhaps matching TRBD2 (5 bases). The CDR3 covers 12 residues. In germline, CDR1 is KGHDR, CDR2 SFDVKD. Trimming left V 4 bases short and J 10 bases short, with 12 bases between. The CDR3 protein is CATSELRGVQYF. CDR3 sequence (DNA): TGTGCCACCAGTGAACTTCGGGGAGTCCAGTACTTC.

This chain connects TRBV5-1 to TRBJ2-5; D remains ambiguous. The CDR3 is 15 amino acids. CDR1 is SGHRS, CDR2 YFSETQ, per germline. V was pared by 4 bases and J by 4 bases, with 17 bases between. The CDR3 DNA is TGCGCCAGCAGCCCCCTAGAGGTATCCCTAGAGACCCAGTACTTC. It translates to CASSPLEVSLETQYF.

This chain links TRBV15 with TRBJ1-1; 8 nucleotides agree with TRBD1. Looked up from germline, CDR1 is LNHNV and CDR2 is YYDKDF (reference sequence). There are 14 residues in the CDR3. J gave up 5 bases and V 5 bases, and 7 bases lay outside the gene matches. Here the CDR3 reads CATSADRGRTEAFF. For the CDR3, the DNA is TGTGCCACCAGCGCCGACAGGGGTAGGACTGAAGCTTTCTTT. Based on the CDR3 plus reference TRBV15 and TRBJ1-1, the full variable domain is DAMVIQNPRYQVTQFGKPVTLSCSQTLNHNVMYWYQQKSSQAPKLLFHYYDKDFNNEADTPDNFQSRRPNTSFCFLDIRSPGLGDTAMYLCATSADRGRTEAFFGQGTRLTVV.

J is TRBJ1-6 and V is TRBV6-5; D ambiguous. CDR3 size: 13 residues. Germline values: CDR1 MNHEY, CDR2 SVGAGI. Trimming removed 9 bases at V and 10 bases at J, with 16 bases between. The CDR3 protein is CASRLGAESPLHF. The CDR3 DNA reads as TGTGCCAGTAGATTGGGCGCGGAATCACCCCTCCACTTT.

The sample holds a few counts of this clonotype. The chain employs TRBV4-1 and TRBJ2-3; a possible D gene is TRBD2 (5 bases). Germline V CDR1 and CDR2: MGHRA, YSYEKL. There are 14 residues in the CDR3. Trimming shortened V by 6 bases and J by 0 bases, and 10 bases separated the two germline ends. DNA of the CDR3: TGCGCCAGCAGGGTGTCGGGGAGCACAGATACGCAGTATTTT. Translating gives CASRVSGSTDTQYF.

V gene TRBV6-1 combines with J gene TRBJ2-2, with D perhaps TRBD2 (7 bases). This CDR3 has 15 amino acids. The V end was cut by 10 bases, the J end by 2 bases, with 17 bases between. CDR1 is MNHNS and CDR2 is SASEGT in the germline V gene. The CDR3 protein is CATPPGGLNTGELFF. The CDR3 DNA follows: TGTGCCACCCCCCCGGGGGGCTTAAACACCGGGGAGCTGTTTTTT.

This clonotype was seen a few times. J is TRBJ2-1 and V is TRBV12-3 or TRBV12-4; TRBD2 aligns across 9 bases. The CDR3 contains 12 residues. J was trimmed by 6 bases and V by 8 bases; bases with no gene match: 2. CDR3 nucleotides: TGTGCCAGCGGGACTAGCACCAATGAGCAGTTCTTC. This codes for CASGTSTNEQFF.

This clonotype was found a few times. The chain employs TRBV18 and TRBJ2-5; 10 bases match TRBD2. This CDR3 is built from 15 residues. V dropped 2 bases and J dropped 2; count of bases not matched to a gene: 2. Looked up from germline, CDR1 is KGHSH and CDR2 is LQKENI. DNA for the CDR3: TGTGCCAGCTCACCAATAGCGGGGGGTCAAGAGACCCAGTACTTC. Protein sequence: CASSPIAGGQETQYF.

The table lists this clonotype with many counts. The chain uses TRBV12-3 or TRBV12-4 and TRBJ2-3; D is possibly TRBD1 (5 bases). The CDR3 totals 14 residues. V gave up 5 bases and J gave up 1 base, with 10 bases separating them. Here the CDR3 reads CASSTLGGTDTQYF. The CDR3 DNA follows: TGTGCCAGCAGTACCTTAGGGGGCACAGATACGCAGTATTTT.

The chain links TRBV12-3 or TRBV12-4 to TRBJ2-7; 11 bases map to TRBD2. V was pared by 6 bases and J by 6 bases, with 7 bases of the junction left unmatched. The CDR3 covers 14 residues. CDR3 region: CASSSRLAGFEQYF. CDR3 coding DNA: TGTGCCAGCAGCTCCCGACTAGCGGGGTTCGAGCAGTACTTC.

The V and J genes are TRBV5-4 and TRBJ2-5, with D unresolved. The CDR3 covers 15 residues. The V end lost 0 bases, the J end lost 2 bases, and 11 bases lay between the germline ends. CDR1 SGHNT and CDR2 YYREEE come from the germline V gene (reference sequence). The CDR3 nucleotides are TGTGCCAGCAGCTTGGGTTGGGTGGAACAAGAGACCCAGTACTTC. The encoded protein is CASSLGWVEQETQYF. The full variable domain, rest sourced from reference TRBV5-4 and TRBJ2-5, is ETGVTQSPTHLIKTRGQQVTLRCSSQSGHNTVSWYQQALGQGPQFIFQYYREEENGRGNFPPRFSGLQFPNYSSELNVNALELDDSALYLCASSLGWVEQETQYFGPGTRLLVL.

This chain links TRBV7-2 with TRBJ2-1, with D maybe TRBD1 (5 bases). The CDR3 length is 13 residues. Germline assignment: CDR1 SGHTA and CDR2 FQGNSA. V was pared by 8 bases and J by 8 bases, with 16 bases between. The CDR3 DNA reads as TGTGCCAGCCGGGCAGGGATAGGGGATGAGCAGTTCTTC. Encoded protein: CASRAGIGDEQFF.

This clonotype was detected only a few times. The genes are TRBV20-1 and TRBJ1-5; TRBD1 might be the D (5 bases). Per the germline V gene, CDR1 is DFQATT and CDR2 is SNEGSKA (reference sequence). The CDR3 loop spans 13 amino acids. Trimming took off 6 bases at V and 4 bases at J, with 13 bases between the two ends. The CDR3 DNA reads TGCAGTGCCGTAACGGGGCTGAATCAGCCCCAGCATTTT. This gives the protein CSAVTGLNQPQHF.

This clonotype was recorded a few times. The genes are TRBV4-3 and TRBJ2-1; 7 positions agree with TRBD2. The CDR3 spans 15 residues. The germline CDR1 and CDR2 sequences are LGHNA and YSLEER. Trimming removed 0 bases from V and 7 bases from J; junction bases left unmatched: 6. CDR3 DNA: TGCGCCAGCAGCCAAGAACTAGCGATCGAAAATGAGCAGTTCTTC. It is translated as CASSQELAIENEQFF.

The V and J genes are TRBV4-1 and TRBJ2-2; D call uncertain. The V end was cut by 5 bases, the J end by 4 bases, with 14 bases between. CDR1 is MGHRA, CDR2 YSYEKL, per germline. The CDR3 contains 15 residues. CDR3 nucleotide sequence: TGCGCCAGCAGCGTCGGGTCGCAAGCCACCGGGGAGCTGTTTTTT. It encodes CASSVGSQATGELFF.

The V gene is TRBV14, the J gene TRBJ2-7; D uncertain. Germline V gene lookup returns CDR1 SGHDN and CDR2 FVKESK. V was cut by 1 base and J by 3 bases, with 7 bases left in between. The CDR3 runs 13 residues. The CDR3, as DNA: TGTGCCAGCAGCCAAGTGAGCCTCTACGAGCAGTACTTC. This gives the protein CASSQVSLYEQYF. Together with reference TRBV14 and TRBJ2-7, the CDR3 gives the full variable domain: EAGVTQFPSHSVIEKGQTVTLRCDPISGHDNLYWYRRVMGKEIKFLLHFVKESKQDESGMPNNRFLAERTGGTYSTLKVQPAELEDSGVYFCASSQVSLYEQYFGPGTRLTVT.

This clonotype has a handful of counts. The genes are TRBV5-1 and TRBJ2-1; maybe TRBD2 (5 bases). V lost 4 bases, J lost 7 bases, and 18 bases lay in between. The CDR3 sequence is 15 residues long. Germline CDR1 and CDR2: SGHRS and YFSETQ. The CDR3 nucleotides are TGCGCCAGCAGCGTTCTAGCCTCGGAGATAAATGAGCAGTTCTTC. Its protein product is CASSVLASEINEQFF.

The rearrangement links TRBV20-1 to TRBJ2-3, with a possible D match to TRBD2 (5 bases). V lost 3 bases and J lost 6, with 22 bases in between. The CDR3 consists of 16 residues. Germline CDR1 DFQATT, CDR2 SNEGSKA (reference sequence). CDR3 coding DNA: TGCAGTGCTAGTATATGGACTGGTCTTTCTCTGGATACGCAGTATTTT. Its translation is CSASIWTGLSLDTQYF.

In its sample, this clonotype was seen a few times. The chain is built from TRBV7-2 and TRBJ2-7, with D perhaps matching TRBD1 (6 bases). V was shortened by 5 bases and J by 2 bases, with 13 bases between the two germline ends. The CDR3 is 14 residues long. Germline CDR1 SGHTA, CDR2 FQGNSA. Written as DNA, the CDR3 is TGTGCCAGCAGCCCGGACAGCTCCACCTACGAGCAGTACTTC. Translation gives CASSPDSSTYEQYF.

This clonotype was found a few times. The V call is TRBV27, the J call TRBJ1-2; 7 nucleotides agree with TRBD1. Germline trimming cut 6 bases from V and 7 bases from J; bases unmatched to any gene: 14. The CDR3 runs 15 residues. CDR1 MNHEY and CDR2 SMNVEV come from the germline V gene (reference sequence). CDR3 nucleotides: TGTGCCAGCAGGGACGCCGCGACAGGGCTACGTGGCTACACCTTC. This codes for CASRDAATGLRGYTF.

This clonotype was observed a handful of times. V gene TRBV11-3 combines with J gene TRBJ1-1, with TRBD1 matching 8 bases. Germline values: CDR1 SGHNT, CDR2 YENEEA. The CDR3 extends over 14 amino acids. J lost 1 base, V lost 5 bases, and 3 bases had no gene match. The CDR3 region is CASSAQGGNTEAFF. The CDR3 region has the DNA TGTGCCAGCAGCGCACAGGGGGGGAACACTGAAGCTTTCTTT.